Listed here are 16 T cell receptor beta chains from one sample, sequenced in a study of glioma-infiltrating T cells after dendritic cell vaccination. Sequencing was performed with immunoSEQ multiplex PCR; in TCRdb, only in-frame clones are kept and a portion is missing. The sample lists approximately 82,000 clones, 80% to 90% seen once, with approximately 3.4% in the top ten. The source was blood, collected before dendritic cell vaccination. Receptor source: a human donor with glioblastoma.

The chain links TRBV5-5 to TRBJ1-6; 9 bases match TRBD1. The J segment lost 11 bases and the V segment lost 4 bases, leaving 10 bases of the junction unmatched. Germline-derived CDR1 and CDR2 are SGHKS and YYEKEE (reference sequence). CDR3 length: 15 residues. The CDR3 loop is CASSIPGQGLTPLHF. In DNA, the CDR3 is TGTGCCAGCAGCATACCAGGACAGGGGTTAACACCCCTCCACTTT.

The CDR3 coding sequence is TGTGCCAGCAGTGAAGTTCGGGGCGAGCAGTACTTC. It encodes CASSEVRGEQYF. V usage is TRBV2 and J usage is TRBJ2-7, with D possibly TRBD2 on 5 matching bases. V lost 1 base and J 6 bases, leaving 7 bases between the germline ends. This CDR3 contains 12 residues. Germline V CDR1 and CDR2: SNHLY, FYNNEI.

On this clone itself: Other DNA sequences in the sample encode the same CDR3. The chain joins TRBV30 to TRBJ1-5; 7 positions agree with TRBD1. In germline, CDR1 is GTSNPN, CDR2 SVGIG (reference sequence). CDR3 length: 16 residues. The V segment lost 0 bases and the J segment 1 base; nucleotides outside the gene matches: 6. CDR3 sequence: CAWSVQGGLSNQPQHF. The DNA for the CDR3 is TGTGCCTGGAGTGTACAAGGGGGCTTGAGCAATCAGCCCCAGCATTTT.

J is TRBJ1-2 and V is TRBV18; D may be TRBD1 (5 bases). The germline gives CDR1 KGHSH, CDR2 LQKENI. The CDR3 totals 14 residues. Trimming left V 3 bases short and J 2 bases short, with 10 bases between. CDR3 nucleotides: TGTGCCAGCTCACCCACGGGGGGGAACTATGGCTACACCTTC. Amino acids: CASSPTGGNYGYTF.

This clone was counted once. The J gene is TRBJ2-1, the V gene TRBV5-1; D might be TRBD2 (6 bases). This CDR3 contains 15 residues. Germline V gene sequence: CDR1 SGHRS, CDR2 YFSETQ. The V end lost 2 bases, the J end lost 7 bases, and 16 bases lay between the germline ends. This CDR3 is CASSLYQGAGNEQFF. For the CDR3, the DNA is TGCGCCAGCAGCTTATACCAGGGCGCGGGGAATGAGCAGTTCTTC.

The chain has TRBV4-2 and TRBJ2-7; D gene ambiguous. Trimming removed 0 bases from V and 11 bases from J, with 20 bases in between. The germline V gene has CDR1 LGHNA and CDR2 YNFKEQ. This CDR3 is built from 15 residues. CDR3 residues: CASSQDPTVVVAEYF. As DNA, the CDR3 is TGTGCCAGCAGCCAAGATCCGACGGTTGTGGTAGCTGAGTACTTC.

The chain carries TRBV4-1 and TRBJ2-3; TRBD1 aligns across 9 bases. This CDR3 spans 15 amino acids. Trimming cost V 4 bases and J 3 bases; bases outside gene matches: 5. The germline V gene has CDR1 MGHRA and CDR2 YSYEKL. The CDR3 is CASSRDRAATDTQYF. The CDR3 bases are TGCGCCAGCAGCCGGGACAGGGCGGCGACAGATACGCAGTATTTT.

The rearrangement links TRBV7-8 to TRBJ1-4, with D tentatively TRBD1 (5 bases). Per germline, CDR1 SGHVS and CDR2 FQNEAQ. The germline V and J ends were trimmed by 7 bases and 4 bases, with 16 bases remaining between them. The CDR3 is made up of 15 amino acids. The DNA for the CDR3 is TGTGCCAGCACCCTAACCGGCAGGGATAATGAAAAACTGTTTTTT. Amino acid sequence: CASTLTGRDNEKLFF.

The V gene is TRBV5-4, the J gene TRBJ2-2; D possibly corresponds to TRBD1 (5 bases). CDR1 and CDR2 from the germline V gene are SGHNT and YYREEE (reference sequence). CDR3 size: 14 residues. Trimming removed 5 bases from V and 3 bases from J, with 11 bases in between. CDR3 DNA sequence: TGTGCCAGCAGTATACAGGATTACACCGGGGAGCTGTTTTTT. Protein sequence: CASSIQDYTGELFF.

The chain couples TRBV5-1 to TRBJ2-5, with 12 bases matching TRBD1. CDR1 is SGHRS, CDR2 YFSETQ, per germline. CDR3 length: 16 residues. J was trimmed by 3 bases and V by 1 base; bases with no gene match: 4. The CDR3 protein is CASSLRGQGAEETQYF. CDR3 DNA: TGCGCCAGCAGCTTGCGGGGACAGGGGGCGGAAGAGACCCAGTACTTC.

The J gene is TRBJ2-1, the V gene TRBV7-2; possible D gene TRBD2, 6 bases. The length of the CDR3 is 15 residues. V shed 1 base and J shed 2 bases, with 9 bases lying between them. Germline V gene data show CDR1 as SGHTA and CDR2 as FQGNSA. The CDR3 coding sequence is TGTGCCAGCAGCTTAGTAGCGGAAACCTACAATGAGCAGTTCTTC. This encodes CASSLVAETYNEQFF.

The V gene is TRBV6-5, the J gene TRBJ1-2, with D perhaps matching TRBD1 (5 bases). Germline lookup yields CDR1 MNHEY and CDR2 SVGAGI. The V end was cut by 6 bases, the J end by 4 bases, with 9 bases between. This CDR3 comprises 12 residues. The CDR3 here is CASRGLSYGYTF. CDR3 sequence (DNA): TGTGCCAGCAGGGGACTGAGCTATGGCTACACCTTC.

The chain couples TRBV27 to TRBJ1-3; 7 bases are shared with TRBD1. From germline, CDR1 is MNHEY and CDR2 SMNVEV (reference sequence). The trim removed 3 bases at V and 6 bases at J, leaving 8 bases unmatched. The CDR3 sequence is 15 residues long. Here the CDR3 reads CASSFGTGVQNTIYF. The CDR3 DNA follows: TGTGCCAGCAGTTTCGGAACAGGGGTTCAAAACACCATATATTTT.

This clone occurred a few times. This chain joins TRBV5-1 and TRBJ2-2; TRBD1 matches 9 bases. Trimming removed 0 bases from V and 2 bases from J; junction bases left unmatched: 5. Germline CDR1 reads SGHRS; CDR2 reads YFSETQ. CDR3 length: 17 amino acids. In nucleotides, the CDR3 is TGCGCCAGCAGCTTGGCTATGGGACAGGGAAACACCGGGGAGCTGTTTTTT. It codes for CASSLAMGQGNTGELFF.

The chain has TRBV30 and TRBJ2-5; possible D gene TRBD1, 5 bases. The CDR3 consists of 14 residues. The V gene's germline CDR1 is GTSNPN and CDR2 SVGIG (reference sequence). The V and J ends lost 0 bases and 9 bases respectively, with 17 bases between them. CDR3 sequence reads: CAWSVPGQGRAQYF. The CDR3 DNA sequence: TGTGCCTGGAGTGTACCCGGCCAGGGCAGGGCCCAGTACTTC.

The chain is built from TRBV2 and TRBJ1-4, with TRBD1 as a possible D gene (6 bases). V dropped 7 bases and J dropped 8 bases, with 17 bases sitting between them. The germline CDR1 and CDR2 sequences are SNHLY and FYNNEI. This CDR3 spans 14 amino acids. The CDR3 region is CASTQDSVGEKLFF. The DNA of the CDR3 is TGTGCCAGCACCCAGGACAGTGTAGGGGAAAAACTGTTTTTT. Based on the CDR3 plus reference TRBV2 and TRBJ1-4, the full variable domain is EPEVTQTPSHQVTQMGQEVILRCVPISNHLYFYWYRQILGQKVEFLVSFYNNEISEKSEIFDDQFSVERPDGSNFTLKIRSTKLEDSAMYFCASTQDSVGEKLFFGSGTQLSVL.